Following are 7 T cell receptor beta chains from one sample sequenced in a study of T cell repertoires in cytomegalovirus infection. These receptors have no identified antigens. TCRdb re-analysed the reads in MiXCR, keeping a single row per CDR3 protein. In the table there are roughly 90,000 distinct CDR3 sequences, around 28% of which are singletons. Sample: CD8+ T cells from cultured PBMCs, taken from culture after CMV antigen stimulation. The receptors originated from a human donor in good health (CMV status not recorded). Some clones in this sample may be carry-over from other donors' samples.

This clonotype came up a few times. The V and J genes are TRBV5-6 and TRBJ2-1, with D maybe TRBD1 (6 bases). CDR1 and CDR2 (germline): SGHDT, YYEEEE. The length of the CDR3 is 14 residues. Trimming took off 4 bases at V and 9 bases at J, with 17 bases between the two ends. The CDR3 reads CASSPPQGRGEQFF. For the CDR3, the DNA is TGTGCCAGCAGCCCGCCACAGGGTCGGGGTGAGCAGTTCTTC.

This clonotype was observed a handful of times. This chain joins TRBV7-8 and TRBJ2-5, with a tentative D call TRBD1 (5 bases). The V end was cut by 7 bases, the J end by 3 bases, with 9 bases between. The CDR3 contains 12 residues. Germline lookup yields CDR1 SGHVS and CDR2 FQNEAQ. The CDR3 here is CASIAGKETQYF. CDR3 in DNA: TGTGCCAGCATCGCAGGGAAAGAGACCCAGTACTTC.

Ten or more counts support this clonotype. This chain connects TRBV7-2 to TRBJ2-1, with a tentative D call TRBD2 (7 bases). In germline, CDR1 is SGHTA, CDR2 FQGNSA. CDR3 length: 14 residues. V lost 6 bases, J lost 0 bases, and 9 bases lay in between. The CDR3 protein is CASSRGGSYNEQFF. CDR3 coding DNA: TGTGCCAGCAGTAGGGGGGGCTCCTACAATGAGCAGTTCTTC. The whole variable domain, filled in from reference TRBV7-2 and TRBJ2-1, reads GAGVSQSPSNKVTEKGKDVELRCDPISGHTALYWYRQSLGQGLEFLIYFQGNSAPDKSGLPSDRFSAERTGGSVSTLTIQRTQQEDSAVYLCASSRGGSYNEQFFGPGTRLTVL.

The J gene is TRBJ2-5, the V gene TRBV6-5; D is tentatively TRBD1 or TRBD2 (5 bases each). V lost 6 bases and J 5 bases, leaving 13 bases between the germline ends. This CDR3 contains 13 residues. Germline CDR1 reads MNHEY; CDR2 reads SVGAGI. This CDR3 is CASSPTGPETQYF. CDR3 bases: TGTGCCAGCAGCCCGACGGGGCCGGAGACCCAGTACTTC.

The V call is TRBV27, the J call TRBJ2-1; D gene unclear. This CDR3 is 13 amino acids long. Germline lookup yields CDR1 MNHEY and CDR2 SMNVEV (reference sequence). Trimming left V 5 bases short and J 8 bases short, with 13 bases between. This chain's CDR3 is CASSMELFDEQFF. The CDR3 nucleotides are TGTGCCAGCAGTATGGAATTGTTCGATGAGCAGTTCTTC.

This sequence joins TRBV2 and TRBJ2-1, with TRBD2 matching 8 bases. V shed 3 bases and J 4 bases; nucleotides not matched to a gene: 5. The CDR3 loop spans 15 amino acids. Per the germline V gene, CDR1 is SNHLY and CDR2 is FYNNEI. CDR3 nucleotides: TGTGCCAGCAGTGACGCTAGCGGGCGATACAATGAGCAGTTCTTC. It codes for CASSDASGRYNEQFF.

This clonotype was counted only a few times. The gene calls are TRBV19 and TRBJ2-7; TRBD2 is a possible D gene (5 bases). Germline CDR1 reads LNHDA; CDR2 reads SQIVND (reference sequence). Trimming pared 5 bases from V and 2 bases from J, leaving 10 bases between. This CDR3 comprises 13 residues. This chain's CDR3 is CASSPAATYEQYF. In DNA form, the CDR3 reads TGTGCCAGTAGTCCAGCGGCCACCTACGAGCAGTACTTC.